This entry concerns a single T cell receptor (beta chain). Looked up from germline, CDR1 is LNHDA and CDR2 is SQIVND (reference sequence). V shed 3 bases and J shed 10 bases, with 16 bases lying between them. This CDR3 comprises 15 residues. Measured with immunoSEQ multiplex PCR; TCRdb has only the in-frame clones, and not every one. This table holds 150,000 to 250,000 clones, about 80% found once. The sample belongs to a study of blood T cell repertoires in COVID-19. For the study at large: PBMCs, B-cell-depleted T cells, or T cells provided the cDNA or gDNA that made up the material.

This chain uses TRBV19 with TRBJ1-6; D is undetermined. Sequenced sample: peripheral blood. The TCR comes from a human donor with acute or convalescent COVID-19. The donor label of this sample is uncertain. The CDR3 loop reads CASSIETGSGSPLHF. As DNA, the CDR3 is TGTGCCAGTAGTATCGAGACCGGATCGGGGTCACCCCTCCACTTT.